The present TCR beta chain was sequenced within a study of CD8 T cells in Susac syndrome (dated by TCRdb to the late 2010s). As for the study more broadly: Whether CD8+ T cell activation and differentiation in Susac syndrome was antigen driven was tested using repertoire sequencing. CD8+ T cell repertoire clonality was compared between about 12 healthy donors, roughly 14 Susac syndrome patients and approximately 15 multiple sclerosis patients. The full study reports these points: The number of individuals in the TCR sequencing and HLA analysis was recognized as being relatively small.

On this clonotype itself: Its antigen remains undetermined. No much larger clonotype is one base removed from it; base qualities were not supplied.

The CDR3 runs 13 amino acids, cysteine and phenylalanine included. CDR3 DNA only is kept here, 39 bases in frame from base 1. The germline V and J ends show losses of 6 bases and 5 bases respectively, and no gene match explains 6 bases of the junction. Reading the germline V gene (reference sequence) gives CDR1 LNHDA and CDR2 SQIVND. Peripheral blood CD8+ and CD4+ T cells from healthy donors, Susac syndrome patients and multiple sclerosis patients were profiled using high-throughput TCR beta sequencing. Treatment-naive patients with stable or active relapsing-remitting disease fulfilling revised McDonald criteria were used as multiple sclerosis controls. Bulk CD8+ and CD4+ T cells were purified by magnetic negative isolation, whereas CD8+ TEMRA cells were enriched by FACS. Blood was collected in EDTA tubes and processed within 24 hours, with PBMCs isolated through density gradient centrifugation. PBMCs intended for TCR sequencing were frozen in liquid nitrogen and were later thawed in a 37 degrees C water bath. The sorted or isolated CD4+, CD8+ and CD8+ TEMRA cells reached a purity of at least 90%.

RNA was extracted with the RNeasy kit and roughly 0.45 to 1 ug was reverse transcribed using random hexamers. The immunoSEQ multiplex PCR assay, which covers 54 Vbeta and 13 Jbeta segments, was used to amplify TCR beta CDR3 regions. PCR amplification bias was corrected using a synthetic template baseline for primer optimization and computational correction. Turning to the authors' computational methods: Reads were annotated to V, D and J genes per IMGT and analyzed with immunoSEQ Analyzer, keeping only productive sequences. Clonality was computed as one minus Shannon entropy normalized by log2 of the number of productive unique sequences. Public and private clones were assessed among the 100 most prevalent clones of each patient and control. Clones were defined as Susac-specific if absent from the healthy and MS cohorts, from more than 900 published viral clones and from other ImmuneACCESS disease sequences. TCRdb reprocessed the public reads (quality trimming at Q25 with fastp, clone calling with MiXCR) and kept in-frame beta chains. Rows matching on CDR3 protein sequence are summarized as one entry with the most common DNA and genes. The V and J calls follow TCRdb's processing rather than the paper's. The sample yields about 130,000 distinct CDR3 sequences; roughly 76% were counted once. Around 0.49% of the sample belongs to the ten largest clones.

The sample comprised CD8+ T cells from PBMCs. The sequence derives from a human donor with multiple sclerosis. Recombination connected TRBV19 to TRBJ1-2; TRBD1 agrees with 7 junctional bases. The CDR3 in this case is CASSADRAYGYTF. The nucleotide sequence is TGTGCCAGTAGCGCAGACAGGGCGTATGGCTACACCTTC.